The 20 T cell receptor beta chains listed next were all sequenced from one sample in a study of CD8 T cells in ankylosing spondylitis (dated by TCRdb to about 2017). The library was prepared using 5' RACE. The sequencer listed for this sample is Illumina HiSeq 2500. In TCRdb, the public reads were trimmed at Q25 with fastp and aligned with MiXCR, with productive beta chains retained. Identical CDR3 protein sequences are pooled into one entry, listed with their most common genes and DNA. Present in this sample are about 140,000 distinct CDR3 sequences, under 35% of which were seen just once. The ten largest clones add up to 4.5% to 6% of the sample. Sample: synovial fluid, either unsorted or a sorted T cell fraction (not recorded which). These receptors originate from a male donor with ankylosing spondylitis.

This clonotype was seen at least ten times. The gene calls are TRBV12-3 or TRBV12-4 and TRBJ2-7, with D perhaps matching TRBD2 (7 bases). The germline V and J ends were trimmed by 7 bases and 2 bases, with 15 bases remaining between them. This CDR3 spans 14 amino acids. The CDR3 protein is CASTRGDITYEQYF. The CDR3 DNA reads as TGTGCCAGCACCCGGGGGGACATCACCTACGAGCAGTACTTC.

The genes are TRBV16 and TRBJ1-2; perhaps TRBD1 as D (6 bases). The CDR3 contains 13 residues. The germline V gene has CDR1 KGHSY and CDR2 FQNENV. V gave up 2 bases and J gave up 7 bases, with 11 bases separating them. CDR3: CASSQTGYPGYTF. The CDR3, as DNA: TGTGCCAGCAGCCAAACAGGGTATCCTGGCTACACCTTC.

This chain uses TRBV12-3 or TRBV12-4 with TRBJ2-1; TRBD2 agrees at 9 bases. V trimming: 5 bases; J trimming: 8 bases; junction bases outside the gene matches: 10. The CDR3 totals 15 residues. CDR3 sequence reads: CASSLSGGSRHEQFF. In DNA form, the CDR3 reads TGTGCCAGCAGTCTTAGCGGGGGTTCCCGCCATGAGCAGTTCTTC.

The CDR3 loop reads CASSELGRGETQYF. The DNA of the CDR3 is TGTGCCAGCAGTGAACTCGGACGGGGAGAGACCCAGTACTTC. The chain employs TRBV12-3 or TRBV12-4 and TRBJ2-5, with D tentatively TRBD2 (5 bases). The CDR3 length is 14 residues. V shed 5 bases and J shed 4 bases, with 14 bases lying between them.

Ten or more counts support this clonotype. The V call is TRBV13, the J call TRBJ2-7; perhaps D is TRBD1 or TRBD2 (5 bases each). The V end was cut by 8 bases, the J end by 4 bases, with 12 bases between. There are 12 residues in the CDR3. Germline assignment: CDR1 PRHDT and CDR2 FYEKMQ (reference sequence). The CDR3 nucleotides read TGTGCCAGCGGTACGGGGCGATACGAGCAGTACTTC. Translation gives CASGTGRYEQYF.

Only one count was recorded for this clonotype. The CDR3 protein is CASTPSQPGNIQYF. CDR3 DNA sequence: TGTGCCAGCACCCCGTCACAACCGGGAAACATTCAGTACTTC. This chain links TRBV12-3 or TRBV12-4 with TRBJ2-4, with unresolved D. V lost 7 bases to trimming and J lost 6 bases, with 16 bases between them. The CDR3 totals 14 residues.

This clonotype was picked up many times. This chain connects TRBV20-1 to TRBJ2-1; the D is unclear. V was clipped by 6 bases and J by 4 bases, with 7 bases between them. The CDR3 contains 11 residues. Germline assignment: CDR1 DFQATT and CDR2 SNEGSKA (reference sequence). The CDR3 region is CSAPEYNEQFF. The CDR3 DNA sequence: TGCAGTGCCCCCGAGTACAATGAGCAGTTCTTC.

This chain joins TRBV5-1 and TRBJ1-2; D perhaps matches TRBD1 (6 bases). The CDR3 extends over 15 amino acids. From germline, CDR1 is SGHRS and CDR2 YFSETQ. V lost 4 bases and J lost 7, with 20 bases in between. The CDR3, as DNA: TGCGCCAGCAGCATGGGGGGGGCAAATAACCTTGGCTACACCTTC. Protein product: CASSMGGANNLGYTF. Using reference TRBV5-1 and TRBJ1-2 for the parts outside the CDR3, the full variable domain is KAGVTQTPRYLIKTRGQQVTLSCSPISGHRSVSWYQQTPGQGLQFLFEYFSETQRNKGNFPGRFSGRQFSNSRSEMNVSTLELGDSALYLCASSMGGANNLGYTFGSGTRLTVV.

CDR3 amino acids: CASSLAWGLYEQYF. Written as DNA, the CDR3 is TGCGCCAGCAGCTTGGCCTGGGGGTTATACGAGCAGTACTTC. The chain uses TRBV5-1 and TRBJ2-7; D may match TRBD1 or TRBD2 (5 bases each). Trimming took off 0 bases at V and 4 bases at J, with 11 bases between the two ends. CDR1 and CDR2 (germline): SGHRS, YFSETQ. CDR3 length equals 14 residues.

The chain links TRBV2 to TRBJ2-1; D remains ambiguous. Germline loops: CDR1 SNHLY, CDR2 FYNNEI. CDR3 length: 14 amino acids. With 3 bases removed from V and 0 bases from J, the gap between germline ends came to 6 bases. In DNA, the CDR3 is TGTGCCAGCAGTGACCAGAGCTCCTACAATGAGCAGTTCTTC. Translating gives CASSDQSSYNEQFF.

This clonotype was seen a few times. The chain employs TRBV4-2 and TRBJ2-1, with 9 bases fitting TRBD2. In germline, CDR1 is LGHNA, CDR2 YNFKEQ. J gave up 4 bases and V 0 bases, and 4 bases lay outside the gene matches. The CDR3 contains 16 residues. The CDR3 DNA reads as TGTGCCAGCAGCCAAGATCCTAGCGGGACGTACAATGAGCAGTTCTTC. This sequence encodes CASSQDPSGTYNEQFF.

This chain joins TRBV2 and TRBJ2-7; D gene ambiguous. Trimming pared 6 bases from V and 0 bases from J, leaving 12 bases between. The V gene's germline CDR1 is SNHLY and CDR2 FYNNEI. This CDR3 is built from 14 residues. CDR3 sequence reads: CASRLGSNSYEQYF. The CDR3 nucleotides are TGTGCCAGCAGACTCGGGTCGAACTCCTACGAGCAGTACTTC.

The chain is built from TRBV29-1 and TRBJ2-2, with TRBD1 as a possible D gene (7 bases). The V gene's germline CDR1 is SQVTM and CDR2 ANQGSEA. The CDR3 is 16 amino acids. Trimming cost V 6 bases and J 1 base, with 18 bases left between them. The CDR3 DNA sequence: TGCAGCGTAGGAGGGACAGTCCGTCGGAACACCGGGGAGCTGTTTTTT. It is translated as CSVGGTVRRNTGELFF.

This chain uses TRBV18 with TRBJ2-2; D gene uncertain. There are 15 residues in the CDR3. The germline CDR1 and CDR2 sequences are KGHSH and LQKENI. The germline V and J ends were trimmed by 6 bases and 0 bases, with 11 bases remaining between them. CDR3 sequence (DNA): TGTGCCAGCTCTCCCACTGGAGCGAACACCGGGGAGCTGTTTTTT. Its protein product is CASSPTGANTGELFF.

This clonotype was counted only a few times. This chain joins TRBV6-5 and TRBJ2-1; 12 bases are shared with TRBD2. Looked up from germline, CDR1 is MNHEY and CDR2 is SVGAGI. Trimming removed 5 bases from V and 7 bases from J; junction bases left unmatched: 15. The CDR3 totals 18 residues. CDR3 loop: CASSHQLLAGGPRNEQFF. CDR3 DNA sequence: TGTGCCAGCAGTCACCAACTCCTAGCGGGGGGGCCGAGGAATGAGCAGTTCTTC.

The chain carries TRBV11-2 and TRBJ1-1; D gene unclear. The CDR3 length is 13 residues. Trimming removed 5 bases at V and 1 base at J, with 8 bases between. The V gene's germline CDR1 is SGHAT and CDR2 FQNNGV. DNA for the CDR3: TGTGCCAGCAGCCTAACACGGAACACTGAAGCTTTCTTT. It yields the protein CASSLTRNTEAFF.

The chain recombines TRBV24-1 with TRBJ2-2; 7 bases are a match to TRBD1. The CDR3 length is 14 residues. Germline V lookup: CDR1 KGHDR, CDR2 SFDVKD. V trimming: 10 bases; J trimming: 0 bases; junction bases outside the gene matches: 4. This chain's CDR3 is CATAGTANTGELFF. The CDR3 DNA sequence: TGTGCCACAGCCGGGACAGCGAACACCGGGGAGCTGTTTTTT.

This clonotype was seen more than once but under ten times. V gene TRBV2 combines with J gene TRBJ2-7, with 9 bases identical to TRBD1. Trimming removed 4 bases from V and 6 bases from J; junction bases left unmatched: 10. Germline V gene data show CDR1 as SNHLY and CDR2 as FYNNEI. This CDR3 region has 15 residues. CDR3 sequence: CASSAWTGVGAEQYF. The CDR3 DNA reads TGTGCCAGCAGTGCTTGGACAGGGGTTGGGGCCGAGCAGTACTTC.

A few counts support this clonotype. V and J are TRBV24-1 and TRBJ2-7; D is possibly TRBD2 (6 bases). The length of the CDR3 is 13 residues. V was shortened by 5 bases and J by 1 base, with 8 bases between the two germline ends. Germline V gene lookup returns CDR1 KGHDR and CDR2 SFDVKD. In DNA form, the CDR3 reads TGTGCCACCAGTGGCGGGGTTTCCTACGAGCAGTACTTC. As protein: CATSGGVSYEQYF.

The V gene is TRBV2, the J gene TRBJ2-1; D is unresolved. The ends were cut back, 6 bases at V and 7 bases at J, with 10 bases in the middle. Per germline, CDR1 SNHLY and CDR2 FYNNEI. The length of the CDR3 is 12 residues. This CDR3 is CASRGATNEQFF. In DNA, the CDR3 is TGTGCCAGCAGAGGAGCGACGAATGAGCAGTTCTTC. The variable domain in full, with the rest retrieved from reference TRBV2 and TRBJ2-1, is EPEVTQTPSHQVTQMGQEVILRCVPISNHLYFYWYRQILGQKVEFLVSFYNNEISEKSEIFDDQFSVERPDGSNFTLKIRSTKLEDSAMYFCASRGATNEQFFGPGTRLTVL.